Shown below are 3 T cell receptor beta chains from a single sample sequenced in a study of spatial heterogeneity in lung cancer. The time point is: sample taken at primary tumor resection. Study results and caveats: Tumoral mutation counts were tracked by counts of expanded intratumoral alpha and beta TCRs.

These receptors' targets are unknown. TCRdb reanalysed the 5' RACE reads using MiXCR and keeps one entry per CDR3 protein. Counted here are roughly 20,000 distinct CDR3 sequences, 4% to 5.5% occurring once; the ten biggest clones make up roughly a tenth. The sample here was lung tumor tissue, taken at surgery. The receptors were gathered from a male donor with early-stage non-small cell lung cancer.

This clonotype has ten or more counts. This chain connects TRBV28 to TRBJ2-4, with 12 bases matching TRBD2. This CDR3 is 15 amino acids long. CDR1 is MDHEN and CDR2 is SYDVKM in the germline V gene. V shed 6 bases, J shed 4 bases, and the junction held 4 bases outside the gene matches. The CDR3 loop is CASSEGLAGKNIQYF. CDR3 sequence (DNA): TGTGCCAGCAGCGAAGGACTAGCGGGAAAAAACATTCAGTACTTC.

This clonotype was counted many times. The rearrangement links TRBV12-3 or TRBV12-4 to TRBJ2-5; D remains ambiguous. The CDR3 extends over 13 amino acids. Trimming took 5 bases from V and 0 from J, leaving 7 bases between them. This CDR3 reads CASSPADQETQYF. The CDR3 coding sequence is TGTGCCAGCAGTCCGGCGGACCAAGAGACCCAGTACTTC.

This clonotype was observed at least ten times. The chain is built from TRBV6-2 or TRBV6-3 and TRBJ1-2; TRBD1 is a possible D gene (5 bases). The CDR3 loop spans 13 amino acids. Per germline, CDR1 MNHEY and CDR2 SVGEGT. V shed 6 bases and J shed 5 bases, with 13 bases lying between them. The chain's CDR3 is CASREFDRYGYTF. CDR3 bases: TGTGCCAGCAGAGAGTTCGACAGATATGGCTACACCTTC.